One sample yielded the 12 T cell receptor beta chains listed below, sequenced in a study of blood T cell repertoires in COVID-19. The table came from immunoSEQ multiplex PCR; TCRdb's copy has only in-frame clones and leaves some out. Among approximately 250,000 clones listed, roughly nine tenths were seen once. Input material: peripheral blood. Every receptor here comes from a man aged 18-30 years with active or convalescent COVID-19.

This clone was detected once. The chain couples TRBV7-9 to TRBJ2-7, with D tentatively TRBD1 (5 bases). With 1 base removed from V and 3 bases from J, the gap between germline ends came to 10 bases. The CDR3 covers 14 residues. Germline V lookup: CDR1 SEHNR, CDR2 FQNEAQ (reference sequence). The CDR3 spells CASSLGWGDYEQYF. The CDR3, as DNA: TGTGCCAGCAGCTTAGGATGGGGCGACTACGAGCAGTACTTC.

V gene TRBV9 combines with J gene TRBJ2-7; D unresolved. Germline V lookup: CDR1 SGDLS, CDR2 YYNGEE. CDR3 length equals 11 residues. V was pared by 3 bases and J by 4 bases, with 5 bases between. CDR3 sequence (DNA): TGTGCCAGCAGCGCCGGGTACGAGCAGTACTTC. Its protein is CASSAGYEQYF.

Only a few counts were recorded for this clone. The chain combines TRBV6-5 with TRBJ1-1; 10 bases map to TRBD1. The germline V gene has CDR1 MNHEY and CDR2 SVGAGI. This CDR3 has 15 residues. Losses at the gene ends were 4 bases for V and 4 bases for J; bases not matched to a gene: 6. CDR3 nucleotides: TGTGCCAGCAGTTCAAGCGGGACAGGGGTCACTGAAGCTTTCTTT. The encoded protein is CASSSSGTGVTEAFF.

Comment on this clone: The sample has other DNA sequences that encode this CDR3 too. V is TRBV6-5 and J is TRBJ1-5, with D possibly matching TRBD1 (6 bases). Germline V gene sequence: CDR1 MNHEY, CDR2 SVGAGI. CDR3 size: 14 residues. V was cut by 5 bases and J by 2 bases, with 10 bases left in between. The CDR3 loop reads CASSTGQGNQPQHF. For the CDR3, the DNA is TGTGCCAGCAGTACAGGGCAGGGCAATCAGCCCCAGCATTTT.

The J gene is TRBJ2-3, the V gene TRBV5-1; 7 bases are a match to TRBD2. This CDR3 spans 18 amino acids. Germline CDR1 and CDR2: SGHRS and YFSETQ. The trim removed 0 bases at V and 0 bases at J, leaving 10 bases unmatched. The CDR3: CASSLAIAGPSSTDTQYF. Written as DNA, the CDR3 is TGCGCCAGCAGCTTGGCCATAGCGGGTCCGTCTAGCACAGATACGCAGTATTTT.

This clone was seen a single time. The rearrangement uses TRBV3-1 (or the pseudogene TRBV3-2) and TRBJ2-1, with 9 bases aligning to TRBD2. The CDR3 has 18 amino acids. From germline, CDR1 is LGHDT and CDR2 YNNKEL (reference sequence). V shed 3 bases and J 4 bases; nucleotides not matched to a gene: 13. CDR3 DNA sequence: TGTGCCAGCAGCCAGGGTCTAGGTAGCGGGGGCCTTTACAATGAGCAGTTCTTC. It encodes CASSQGLGSGGLYNEQFF.

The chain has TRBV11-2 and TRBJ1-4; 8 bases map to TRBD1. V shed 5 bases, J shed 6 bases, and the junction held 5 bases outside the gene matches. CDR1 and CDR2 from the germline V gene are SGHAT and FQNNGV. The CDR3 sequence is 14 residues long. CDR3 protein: CASSPGQGYEKLFF. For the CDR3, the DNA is TGTGCCAGCAGCCCTGGACAGGGCTATGAAAAACTGTTTTTT.

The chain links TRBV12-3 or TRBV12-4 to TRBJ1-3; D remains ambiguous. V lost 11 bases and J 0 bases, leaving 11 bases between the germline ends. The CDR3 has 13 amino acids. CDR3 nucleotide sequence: TGTGCCGGTGGGCCGGACTCTGGAAACACCATATATTTT. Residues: CAGGPDSGNTIYF.

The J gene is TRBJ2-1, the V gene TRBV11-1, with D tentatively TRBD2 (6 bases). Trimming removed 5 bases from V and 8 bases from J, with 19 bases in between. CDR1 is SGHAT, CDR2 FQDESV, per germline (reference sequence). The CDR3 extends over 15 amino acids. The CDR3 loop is CASSGGVGAQDEQFF. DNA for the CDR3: TGTGCCAGCAGCGGCGGGGTAGGGGCACAAGATGAGCAGTTCTTC.

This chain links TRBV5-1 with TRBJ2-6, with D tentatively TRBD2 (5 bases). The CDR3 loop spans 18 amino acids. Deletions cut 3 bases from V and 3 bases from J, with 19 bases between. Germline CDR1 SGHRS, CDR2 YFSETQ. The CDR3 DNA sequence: TGCGCCAGCAGCTGGGTCCCCGGGGTCACCGATGGGGCCAACGTCCTGACTTTC. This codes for CASSWVPGVTDGANVLTF.

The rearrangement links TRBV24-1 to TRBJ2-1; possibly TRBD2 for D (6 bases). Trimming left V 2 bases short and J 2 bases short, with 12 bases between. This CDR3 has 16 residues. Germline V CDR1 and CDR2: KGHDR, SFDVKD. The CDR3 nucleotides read TGTGCCACCAGTGATTACGGGAGTCCGACCTACAATGAGCAGTTCTTC. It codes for CATSDYGSPTYNEQFF.

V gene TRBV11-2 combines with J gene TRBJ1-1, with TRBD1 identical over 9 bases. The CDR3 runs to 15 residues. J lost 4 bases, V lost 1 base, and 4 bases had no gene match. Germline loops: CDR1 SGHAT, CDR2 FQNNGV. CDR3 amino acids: CASSLGQGESTEAFF. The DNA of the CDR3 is TGTGCCAGCAGCTTAGGACAGGGGGAGAGCACTGAAGCTTTCTTT.